This T cell receptor beta chain was recovered during a study of identical twins. Study-level results: While abundant cord blood beta clonotypes carried fewer insertions, memory repertoires showed no such pattern. Because invariant MAIT and iNKT cells could be present, zero-insertion analyses could be partly confounded.

It was template switching that added a universal primer site, and there were unique molecular identifiers on the cDNA. TCRdb recomputed calls from the 5' RACE reads with MiXCR, one row per CDR3 protein. The repertoire has 420,000 or so distinct CDR3 sequences, roughly 20% of them found once; the top ten carry around 12%. This CDR3 has 14 amino acids. V was pared by 3 bases and J by 2 bases, with 11 bases between. This clonotype has at least ten counts. Its antigen is not known. This TCR derives from a man aged 45 to 65 in good health. The chain has TRBV12-3 or TRBV12-4 and TRBJ2-7, with D possibly being TRBD1 (6 bases). The specimen sequenced was naive T cells sorted from blood. The chain's CDR3 is CASSFIGQTYEQYF. The CDR3 nucleotides read TGTGCCAGCAGTTTTATCGGACAGACCTACGAGCAGTACTTC.